The 23 T cell receptor beta chains below come from one sample, sequenced in a study of shared clonotypes between healthy human individuals. Assay: immunoSEQ multiplex PCR; the TCRdb copy retains only in-frame clones and omits some. The sample yields more than 2,000,000 clones, around nine tenths seen once. The sample taken for sequencing was naive CD4+ T cells sorted from blood. Regarding subset: CD45RA+ positively selected. These receptors all stem from a man between 18 and 29 years old in good health.

The J gene is TRBJ2-7, the V gene TRBV9; 12 nucleotides line up with TRBD2. Germline assignment: CDR1 SGDLS and CDR2 YYNGEE. The CDR3 has 18 residues. Germline trimming cut 4 bases from V and 0 bases from J; bases unmatched to any gene: 11. The CDR3 protein is CASSSRLAGDPSSYEQYF. The CDR3, as DNA: TGTGCCAGCAGCTCCAGACTAGCGGGGGACCCGAGCTCCTACGAGCAGTACTTC.

This clone appeared a few times. The J gene is TRBJ1-1, the V gene TRBV18, with D possibly TRBD1 on 5 matching bases. Looked up from germline, CDR1 is KGHSH and CDR2 is LQKENI. Trimming left V 0 bases short and J 1 base short, with 9 bases between. The CDR3 is made up of 15 amino acids. This chain's CDR3 is CASSPPGRRNTEAFF. The DNA for the CDR3 is TGTGCCAGCTCACCACCGGGGCGTCGGAACACTGAAGCTTTCTTT. Full variable domain (remainder filled in from reference TRBV18 and TRBJ1-1): NAGVMQNPRHLVRRRGQEARLRCSPMKGHSHVYWYRQLPEEGLKFMVYLQKENIIDESGMPKERFSAEFPKEGPSILRIQQVVRGDSAAYFCASSPPGRRNTEAFFGQGTRLTVV.

The rearrangement links TRBV4-1 to TRBJ2-3; 7 bases map to TRBD2. Germline V lookup: CDR1 MGHRA, CDR2 YSYEKL. V was clipped by 0 bases and J by 0 bases; unmatched bases: 18. The CDR3 extends over 21 amino acids. CDR3 sequence reads: CASSQEYPGGAAGGSTDTQYF. The CDR3 DNA is TGCGCCAGCAGCCAAGAGTATCCGGGGGGAGCAGCGGGTGGAAGCACAGATACGCAGTATTTT.

This sequence joins TRBV6-1 and TRBJ2-2; D is possibly TRBD1 (5 bases). The length of the CDR3 is 15 residues. Germline lookup yields CDR1 MNHNS and CDR2 SASEGT. The V gene lost 2 bases and the J gene lost 4 bases, with 11 bases spanning the gap. The CDR3, as DNA: TGTGCCAGCAGTGAAAGGTGGGGCCTCACCGGGGAGCTGTTTTTT. This sequence encodes CASSERWGLTGELFF.

The chain is built from TRBV28 and TRBJ1-1, with D maybe TRBD1 (6 bases). From germline, CDR1 is MDHEN and CDR2 SYDVKM. V lost 6 bases, J lost 1 base, and 12 bases lay in between. The CDR3 consists of 14 residues. The CDR3 DNA reads as TGTGCCAGCAGCGTAGGACAGCCGAACACTGAAGCTTTCTTT. Translated, it gives CASSVGQPNTEAFF.

The chain combines TRBV28 with TRBJ2-7; D unclear. There are 15 residues in the CDR3. The V and J ends lost 6 bases and 3 bases respectively, with 18 bases between them. Germline V gene sequence: CDR1 MDHEN, CDR2 SYDVKM. The CDR3 loop is CASSSPPDALYEQYF. The CDR3 region has the DNA TGTGCCAGCAGCTCCCCCCCGGACGCCCTCTACGAGCAGTACTTC.

The genes are TRBV29-1 and TRBJ2-1; TRBD2 matches 8 bases. The CDR3 runs to 15 residues. Germline loops: CDR1 SQVTM, CDR2 ANQGSEA. V was pared by 1 base and J by 7 bases, with 9 bases of the junction left unmatched. CDR3 sequence: CSVEGRAGGTNEQFF. Here the CDR3 DNA reads TGCAGCGTTGAAGGGCGTGCGGGGGGAACTAATGAGCAGTTCTTC.

This chain links TRBV6-5 with TRBJ1-4; 8 bases fit TRBD1. The CDR3 is 15 amino acids. Germline CDR1 is MNHEY and CDR2 is SVGAGI. With 7 bases clipped from V and 8 bases from J, the junction kept 12 bases outside the gene matches. CDR3 sequence: CASTSGQAGLEKLFF. The CDR3 DNA is TGTGCCAGCACCTCGGGACAGGCAGGGCTCGAAAAACTGTTTTTT.

This clone was counted a few times. Other nucleotide sequences in the sample specify the same CDR3. V gene TRBV6-5 combines with J gene TRBJ1-1; TRBD1 matches at 7 bases. CDR1 is MNHEY and CDR2 is SVGAGI in the germline V gene. This CDR3 region has 11 residues. The V gene end was trimmed by 5 bases and the J gene end by 6 bases; junction bases not matched to a gene: 0. CDR3 amino acids: CASSQGAEAFF. CDR3 in DNA: TGTGCCAGCAGTCAGGGGGCTGAAGCTTTCTTT.

The J gene is TRBJ2-1, the V gene TRBV7-9; TRBD2 matches 7 bases. V lost 5 bases to trimming and J lost 0 bases; unmatched junction nucleotides: 16. Germline V gene sequence: CDR1 SEHNR, CDR2 FQNEAQ (reference sequence). The CDR3 runs to 19 residues. DNA of the CDR3: TGTGCCAGCAGCCCTCGGCCGGGAGGACCCTTCGGCTCCTACAATGAGCAGTTCTTC. Encoded protein: CASSPRPGGPFGSYNEQFF.

The chain employs TRBV6-5 and TRBJ2-7, with D uncertain. This CDR3 comprises 15 residues. Germline values: CDR1 MNHEY, CDR2 SVGAGI. The V end was cut by 4 bases, the J end by 3 bases, with 16 bases between. This CDR3 reads CASSLRSGFGYEQYF. CDR3 nucleotides: TGTGCCAGCAGTTTGCGGTCCGGGTTTGGCTACGAGCAGTACTTC.

The chain joins TRBV9 to TRBJ2-3, with a tentative D call TRBD2 (5 bases). CDR1 is SGDLS, CDR2 YYNGEE, per germline. There are 15 residues in the CDR3. Between the trimmed V and J ends, which lost 0 bases and 4 bases, there was a span of 12 bases. Here the CDR3 reads CASSVEIAPSDTQYF. CDR3 bases: TGTGCCAGCAGCGTAGAGATAGCGCCTTCAGATACGCAGTATTTT.

V usage is TRBV6-5 and J usage is TRBJ1-1; D is undetermined. Trimming pared 0 bases from V and 5 bases from J, leaving 16 bases between. Germline V gives CDR1 MNHEY, CDR2 SVGAGI. This CDR3 contains 16 residues. The DNA of the CDR3 is TGTGCCAGCAGTTACTCGATGCCTACCTTGGGGACTGAAGCTTTCTTT. Translation gives CASSYSMPTLGTEAFF.

The V and J genes are TRBV6-5 and TRBJ1-2; 8 bases are a match to TRBD1. The CDR3 contains 15 residues. V shed 6 bases and J 4 bases; nucleotides not matched to a gene: 10. The germline V gene has CDR1 MNHEY and CDR2 SVGAGI. In DNA form, the CDR3 reads TGTGCCAGCAGACCCCAGGGGGCGCCGGGCTATGGCTACACCTTC. Amino acid sequence: CASRPQGAPGYGYTF.

This chain links TRBV10-3 with TRBJ2-5; the match to TRBD1 covers 8 bases. Trimming took 10 bases from V and 5 from J; bases not matched to a gene: 9. Germline values: CDR1 ENHRY, CDR2 SYGVKD. CDR3 length equals 13 residues. CDR3 nucleotide sequence: TGTGCCACCAAGGACAGGGCGACGGAGACCCAGTACTTC. It is translated as CATKDRATETQYF.

The chain joins TRBV28 to TRBJ1-2, with 7 bases lining up with TRBD1. Germline CDR1 and CDR2: MDHEN and SYDVKM. After removal of 2 bases from V and 5 bases from J, the junction contained 5 bases not matched to a gene. This CDR3 spans 14 amino acids. The CDR3 here is CASSLSAGGYGYTF. CDR3 DNA sequence: TGTGCCAGCAGTTTAAGCGCAGGGGGGTATGGCTACACCTTC.

The chain combines TRBV1 with TRBJ2-1; the table assigns TRBD2, which was not confirmed against the DNA. TRBV1 is a pseudogene locus. The CDR3 runs 16 residues. This CDR3 is CTSSQTSGGVSNEQFF. For the CDR3, the DNA is TGCACCAGCAGCCAGACGAGCGGGGGGGTCTCCAATGAGCAGTTCTTC.

This chain connects TRBV6-5 to TRBJ2-1; 11 bases agree with TRBD2. The CDR3 spans 14 residues. After removal of 5 bases from V and 8 bases from J, the junction contained 5 bases not matched to a gene. CDR1 is MNHEY, CDR2 SVGAGI, per germline. The CDR3 DNA sequence: TGTGCCAGCAGTACCCCGGGACTAGCGGATGAGCAGTTCTTC. Its translation: CASSTPGLADEQFF.

The chain joins TRBV18 to TRBJ2-7, with 12 bases that match TRBD2. V was pared by 4 bases and J by 7 bases, with 5 bases of the junction left unmatched. CDR1 is KGHSH, CDR2 LQKENI, per germline. This CDR3 comprises 14 residues. CDR3 bases: TGTGCCAGCTCACGATCCGGGACTAGCGGGGAGCAGTACTTC. Translated, it gives CASSRSGTSGEQYF.

The gene calls are TRBV4-3 and TRBJ2-7, with 10 bases identical to TRBD2. Germline loops: CDR1 LGHNA, CDR2 YSLEER. With 4 bases clipped from V and 4 bases from J, the junction kept 7 bases outside the gene matches. The CDR3 contains 15 residues. The CDR3 DNA follows: TGCGCCAGCAGCCGAGTCCTAGCGGGGGCTTACGAGCAGTACTTC. Translation: CASSRVLAGAYEQYF.

The chain carries TRBV19 and TRBJ2-1; 9 bases fit TRBD2. With 3 bases clipped from V and 9 bases from J, the junction kept 9 bases outside the gene matches. The germline gives CDR1 LNHDA, CDR2 SQIVND (reference sequence). The CDR3 runs 15 residues. The CDR3 sequence: CASSITRGSGGEQFF. DNA of the CDR3: TGTGCCAGTAGTATTACCCGCGGTAGCGGGGGTGAGCAGTTCTTC.

The count of this clone is one. CDR3 region: CASSSPGLAGGSEQFF. CDR3 sequence (DNA): TGTGCCAGCAGCTCCCCGGGACTAGCGGGAGGAAGTGAGCAGTTCTTC. The V call is TRBV5-4, the J call TRBJ2-1, with TRBD2 matching over 15 bases. The V gene's germline CDR1 is SGHNT and CDR2 YYREEE (reference sequence). The V segment lost 3 bases and the J segment 9 bases; nucleotides outside the gene matches: 7. This CDR3 has 16 amino acids.

CDR3 residues: CASSFRGQGVNTEAFF. As DNA, the CDR3 is TGTGCCAGCAGTTTTCGAGGACAGGGGGTAAACACTGAAGCTTTCTTT. The genes are TRBV27 and TRBJ1-1, with 10 bases lining up with TRBD1. The CDR3 runs 16 residues. V lost 3 bases, J lost 2 bases, and 6 bases stayed unmatched. Germline CDR1 reads MNHEY; CDR2 reads SMNVEV (reference sequence).